This passage covers 5 T cell receptor beta chains from one sample sequenced in a study of CD8+ T cells in alopecia areata. Extracted RNA was reverse transcribed into cDNA, the sequencing template. Clones were read by immunoSEQ multiplex PCR, and TCRdb kept only the in-frame ones, dropping some. The sample has approximately 200,000 clones; 50% to 60% are singletons. Treatment specified: oral pan-JAK inhibitor, 5-10 mg twice daily. The source was CD4+ T cells sorted from blood, collected at week 4, from a patient treated with tofacitinib. Source of these receptors: a human donor with alopecia areata.

This clone was seen only a few times. The chain combines TRBV29-1 with TRBJ2-4, with 11 bases matching TRBD2. Germline V gene lookup returns CDR1 SQVTM and CDR2 ANQGSEA. V gave up 7 bases and J gave up 3 bases; unmatched junction bases: 14. This CDR3 has 17 residues. CDR3 residues: CSARLGLAEGVKNIQYF. In DNA, the CDR3 is TGCAGCGCCCGCCTGGGACTAGCGGAAGGGGTCAAAAACATTCAGTACTTC.

With respect to this clone: This sample also contains other DNA sequences that code for the same CDR3. The chain carries TRBV18 and TRBJ1-5, with D unclear. Trimming took off 3 bases at V and 1 base at J, with 4 bases between the two ends. Per germline, CDR1 KGHSH and CDR2 LQKENI. The CDR3 contains 13 residues. CDR3 coding DNA: TGTGCCAGCTCACCGGACAGCAATCAGCCCCAGCATTTT. As protein: CASSPDSNQPQHF. Filled out from reference TRBV18 and TRBJ1-5, the complete variable domain reads NAGVMQNPRHLVRRRGQEARLRCSPMKGHSHVYWYRQLPEEGLKFMVYLQKENIIDESGMPKERFSAEFPKEGPSILRIQQVVRGDSAAYFCASSPDSNQPQHFGDGTRLSIL.

The chain recombines TRBV9 with TRBJ1-3; D ambiguous. The V end was cut by 3 bases, the J end by 0 bases, with 7 bases between. The CDR3 contains 14 residues. The germline V gene has CDR1 SGDLS and CDR2 YYNGEE. The CDR3 DNA follows: TGTGCCAGCAGCGACTATTCCTCTGGAAACACCATATATTTT. Protein sequence: CASSDYSSGNTIYF.

The chain uses TRBV28 and TRBJ2-5, with D possibly being TRBD2 (7 bases). Germline CDR1 MDHEN, CDR2 SYDVKM. With 5 bases removed from V and 0 bases from J, the gap between germline ends came to 16 bases. This CDR3 contains 16 residues. CDR3 sequence reads: CASSGPRGGYQETQYF. Here the CDR3 DNA reads TGTGCCAGCAGTGGCCCAAGGGGGGGGTACCAAGAGACCCAGTACTTC.

The rearrangement links TRBV29-1 to TRBJ1-1, with D unresolved. The germline CDR1 and CDR2 sequences are SQVTM and ANQGSEA. Trimming pared 4 bases from V and 7 bases from J, leaving 13 bases between. This CDR3 is 12 amino acids long. Written as DNA, the CDR3 is TGCAGCGTTGGGGGTGGGCGGCATGAAGCTTTCTTT. Its translation: CSVGGGRHEAFF.